This T cell receptor (beta chain) was profiled in a study of cytomegalovirus exposure and HLA in healthy donors. For this clone: No antigen is known for it.

Study-wide results and limits: Among TCR beta chains of equal frequency, HLA-associated ones were more clonally expanded in a later analysis.

The CDR3 totals 16 residues. Germline lookup yields CDR1 SNHLY and CDR2 FYNNEI. Trimming at V came to 5 bases and at J to 4 bases, leaving 6 bases not matched to a gene. The study ran its PCR with 60 Vbeta and 13 Jbeta primers. Sequenced by immunoSEQ multiplex PCR; TCRdb stores in-frame clones only, minus some. The sample lists about 280,000 clones; approximately 90% were seen once. Material for sequencing was PBMCs. V and J are TRBV2 and TRBJ2-3; 13 bases fit TRBD2. This clonotype was obtained from a woman between 18 and 29 years old in good health and CMV-seronegative. In DNA, the CDR3 is TGTGCCAGCAGTTTGCGACTAGCGGGGGGCCCAGATACGCAGTATTTT. Translated, it gives CASSLRLAGGPDTQYF. The full variable domain, its missing parts supplied by reference TRBV2 and TRBJ2-3, is EPEVTQTPSHQVTQMGQEVILRCVPISNHLYFYWYRQILGQKVEFLVSFYNNEISEKSEIFDDQFSVERPDGSNFTLKIRSTKLEDSAMYFCASSLRLAGGPDTQYFGPGTRLTVL.